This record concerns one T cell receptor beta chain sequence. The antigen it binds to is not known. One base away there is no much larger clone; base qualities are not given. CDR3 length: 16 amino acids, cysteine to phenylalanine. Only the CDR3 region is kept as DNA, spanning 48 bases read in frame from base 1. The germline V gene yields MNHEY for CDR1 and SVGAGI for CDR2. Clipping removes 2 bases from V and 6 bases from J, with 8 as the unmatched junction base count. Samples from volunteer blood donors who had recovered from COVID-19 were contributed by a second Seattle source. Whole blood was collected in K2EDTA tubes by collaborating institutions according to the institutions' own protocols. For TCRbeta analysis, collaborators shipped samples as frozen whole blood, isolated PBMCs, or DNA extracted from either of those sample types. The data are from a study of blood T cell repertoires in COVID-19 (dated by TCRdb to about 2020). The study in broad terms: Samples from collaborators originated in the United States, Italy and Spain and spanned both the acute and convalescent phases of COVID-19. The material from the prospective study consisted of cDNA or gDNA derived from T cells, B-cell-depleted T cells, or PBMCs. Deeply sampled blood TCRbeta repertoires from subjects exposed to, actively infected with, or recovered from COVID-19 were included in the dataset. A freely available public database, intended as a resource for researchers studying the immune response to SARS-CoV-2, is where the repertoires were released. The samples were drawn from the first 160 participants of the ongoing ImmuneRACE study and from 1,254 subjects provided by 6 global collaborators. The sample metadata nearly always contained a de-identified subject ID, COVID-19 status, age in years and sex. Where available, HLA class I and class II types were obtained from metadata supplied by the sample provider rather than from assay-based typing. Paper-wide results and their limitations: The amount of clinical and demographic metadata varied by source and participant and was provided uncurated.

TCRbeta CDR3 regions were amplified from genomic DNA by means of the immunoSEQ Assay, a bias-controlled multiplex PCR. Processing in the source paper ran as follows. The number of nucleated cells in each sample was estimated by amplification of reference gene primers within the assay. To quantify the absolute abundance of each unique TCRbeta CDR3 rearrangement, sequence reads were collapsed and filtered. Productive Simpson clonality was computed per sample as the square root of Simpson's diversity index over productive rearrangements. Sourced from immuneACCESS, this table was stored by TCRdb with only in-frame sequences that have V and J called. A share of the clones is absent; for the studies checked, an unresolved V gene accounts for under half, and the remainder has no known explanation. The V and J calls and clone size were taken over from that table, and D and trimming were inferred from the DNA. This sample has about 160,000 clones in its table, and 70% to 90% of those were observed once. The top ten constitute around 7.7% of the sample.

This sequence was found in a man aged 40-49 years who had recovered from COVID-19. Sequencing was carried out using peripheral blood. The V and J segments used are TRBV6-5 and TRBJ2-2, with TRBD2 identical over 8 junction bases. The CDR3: CASSYGVAGPAGELFF. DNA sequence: TGTGCCAGCAGTTACGGGGTAGCGGGACCGGCCGGGGAGCTGTTTTTT.